This T cell receptor (beta chain) was captured in a study of T cell responses to AZD1222 COVID-19 vaccine. It was second doses at about 4 or about 12 weeks that were pooled. TCRdb keeps only in-frame clones here, not all; method: immunoSEQ multiplex PCR. The data show roughly 96,000 clones, around 87% seen once. A word on this clone: As yet, its antigen is unknown.

Study observations and caveats: Repertoires in all cases were sampled only once the peak T cell response had passed. Most donors were white British and more were female, and clonal diversity was possibly underestimated. Regions 160-218 and 743-854 held dominance among vaccine-associated CD4 TCRs, which spanned spike.

V dropped 5 bases and J dropped 5; count of bases not matched to a gene: 16. The germline CDR1 and CDR2 sequences are SGHNT and YENEEA. The length of the CDR3 is 17 residues. The specimen comprised peripheral blood, sampled 28 days after the second AZD1222 dose. The TCR comes from an adult who received the AZD1222 COVID-19 vaccine. This chain links TRBV11-3 with TRBJ2-7; 9 bases line up with TRBD1. This CDR3 reads CASSPYRAGTGINEQYF. The DNA of the CDR3 is TGTGCCAGCAGCCCATACCGAGCCGGGACAGGGATCAACGAGCAGTACTTC. Full variable domain (missing parts from reference TRBV11-3 and TRBJ2-7): EAGVVQSPRYKIIEKKQPVAFWCNPISGHNTLYWYLQNLGQGPELLIRYENEEAVDDSQLPKDRFSAERLKGVDSTLKIQPAELGDSAVYLCASSPYRAGTGINEQYFGPGTRLTVT.